These 27 T cell receptor beta chains share one sample of origin, sequenced in a study of cytomegalovirus exposure and HLA in healthy donors (TCRdb year 2017). Libraries were constructed by the immunoSEQ multiplex PCR assay. The immuneACCESS repertoire file appears here via TCRdb, limited to in-frame rearrangements. These files lack a portion of the clones; in checked studies, under half of the deficit traces to unresolved V genes, and the cause of the others is not known. For this sample there are some 160,000 clones; about 88% appear just once. The ten biggest clones cover 2.5% to 3% of the sample. The sequenced material came from PBMCs. The receptors were sampled from a man aged 18 to 29 in good health and CMV-seronegative.

This clone showed up just a few times. The CDR3 spells CASRGGALGNQPQHF. The CDR3 coding sequence is TGTGCCAGCAGGGGAGGGGCGCTCGGCAATCAGCCCCAGCATTTT. This chain connects TRBV28 to TRBJ1-5; TRBD1 might be the D (5 bases). Germline CDR1 reads MDHEN; CDR2 reads SYDVKM. V shed 6 bases and J shed 2 bases, with 14 bases lying between them. This CDR3 region has 15 residues.

The gene calls are TRBV4-1 and TRBJ1-4; D unclear. The CDR3 consists of 15 residues. CDR1 is MGHRA, CDR2 YSYEKL, per germline. The V gene lost 3 bases and the J gene lost 5 bases, with 13 bases spanning the gap. The CDR3 loop reads CASSQPGYQNEKLFF. CDR3 nucleotide sequence: TGCGCCAGCAGCCAGCCGGGGTACCAGAATGAAAAACTGTTTTTT.

This chain uses TRBV5-4 with TRBJ2-3, with D perhaps TRBD2 (5 bases). Trimming removed 3 bases from V and 1 base from J, with 12 bases in between. CDR1 and CDR2 from the germline V gene are SGHNT and YYREEE (reference sequence). CDR3 size: 15 residues. The CDR3 DNA reads TGTGCCAGCAGCTCGGGGTGGGGAGGCACAGATACGCAGTATTTT. Protein sequence: CASSSGWGGTDTQYF.

The V and J genes are TRBV4-1 and TRBJ1-2, with TRBD1 identical over 7 bases. Germline CDR1 and CDR2: MGHRA and YSYEKL. V lost 3 bases and J lost 10; bases outside the gene matches: 8. The CDR3 loop spans 13 amino acids. CDR3 residues: CASSHLSDRDYTF. The CDR3 region has the DNA TGCGCCAGCAGCCATCTCTCTGACAGGGACTACACCTTC.

The V gene is TRBV4-1, the J gene TRBJ2-7; TRBD2 matches at 11 bases. V lost 3 bases to trimming and J lost 2 bases; unmatched junction nucleotides: 0. The germline CDR1 and CDR2 sequences are MGHRA and YSYEKL. The CDR3 has 14 amino acids. The CDR3 is CASSQTSGAYEQYF. The CDR3 coding sequence is TGCGCCAGCAGCCAGACTAGCGGGGCCTACGAGCAGTACTTC.

The genes are TRBV29-1 and TRBJ2-1; 7 bases are a match to TRBD1. CDR1 is SQVTM, CDR2 ANQGSEA, per germline. J lost 4 bases, V lost 8 bases, and 14 bases had no gene match. The length of the CDR3 is 15 residues. Written as DNA, the CDR3 is TGCAGCCCCTACGGAGAGGGGGCCGGTTACAATGAGCAGTTCTTC. Its protein product is CSPYGEGAGYNEQFF.

The chain employs TRBV10-3 and TRBJ2-1; 11 positions match TRBD2. The CDR3 consists of 14 residues. J was trimmed by 12 bases and V by 9 bases; bases with no gene match: 13. Per the germline V gene, CDR1 is ENHRY and CDR2 is SYGVKD. In DNA, the CDR3 is TGTGCCATTGAAAACTATTTAGCGGGAGGGGGGCAGTTCTTC. Amino acids: CAIENYLAGGGQFF.

CDR3 in amino acids: CASSSTSGSEFSSNTGELFF. CDR3 bases: TGTGCCAGCAGTTCGACTAGCGGGAGTGAATTTAGCTCGAACACCGGGGAGCTGTTTTTT. The chain recombines TRBV28 with TRBJ2-2; 12 nucleotides match TRBD2. CDR1 and CDR2 (germline): MDHEN, SYDVKM. The CDR3 length is 20 residues. Trimming at V came to 4 bases and at J to 0 bases, leaving 12 bases not matched to a gene. Looking up the rest from reference TRBV28 and TRBJ2-2 gives the full variable domain: DVKVTQSSRYLVKRTGEKVFLECVQDMDHENMFWYRQDPGLGLRLIYFSYDVKMKEKGDIPEGYSVSREKKERFSLILESASTNQTSMYLCASSSTSGSEFSSNTGELFFGEGSRLTVL.

The chain joins TRBV18 to TRBJ1-2, with 7 bases aligning to TRBD1. Germline-derived CDR1 and CDR2 are KGHSH and LQKENI. J lost 10 bases, V lost 3 bases, and 2 bases had no gene match. The CDR3 has 11 amino acids. The CDR3 sequence is CASSPGQDYTF. The DNA of the CDR3 is TGTGCCAGCTCACCTGGACAGGACTACACCTTC.

V is TRBV4-1 and J is TRBJ2-2, with 9 nucleotides matching TRBD1. The CDR3 runs 17 residues. The germline V gene encodes CDR1 MGHRA and CDR2 YSYEKL. V shed 0 bases and J 6 bases; nucleotides not matched to a gene: 8. The CDR3 reads CASSQDSWTGVAGELFF. In DNA form, the CDR3 reads TGCGCCAGCAGCCAAGACTCTTGGACAGGGGTAGCCGGGGAGCTGTTTTTT.

V and J are TRBV5-1 and TRBJ1-6; weak D call: TRBD1 (6 bases). Germline V lookup: CDR1 SGHRS, CDR2 YFSETQ. With 0 bases removed from V and 7 bases from J, the gap between germline ends came to 11 bases. This CDR3 has 15 amino acids. DNA for the CDR3: TGCGCCAGCAGCTTGGAAGGGGGAATGAATTCACCCCTCCACTTT. It specifies CASSLEGGMNSPLHF.

The chain joins TRBV25-1 to TRBJ1-2, with a weak D call TRBD1 (5 bases). The V end was cut by 4 bases, the J end by 8 bases, with 11 bases between. The germline V gene encodes CDR1 MGHDK and CDR2 SYGVNS. This CDR3 comprises 12 residues. CDR3 bases: TGTGCCAGCAGTGTTGGGGCGGTCGGCTACACCTTC. Residues: CASSVGAVGYTF.

This rearrangement joins TRBV14 to TRBJ2-7; 8 nucleotides align to TRBD2. This CDR3 region has 15 residues. Germline V lookup: CDR1 SGHDN, CDR2 FVKESK. V was pared by 4 bases and J by 5 bases, with 10 bases of the junction left unmatched. CDR3 amino acids: CASSLVAGFTDEQYF. Written as DNA, the CDR3 is TGTGCCAGCAGCCTCGTAGCGGGGTTTACCGACGAGCAGTACTTC.

The chain has TRBV10-2 and TRBJ2-6; perhaps TRBD1 as D (6 bases). Trimming took 3 bases from V and 0 from J, leaving 12 bases between them. Germline loops: CDR1 WSHSY, CDR2 SAAADI. The CDR3 covers 17 residues. This chain's CDR3 is CASSEGTLSSGANVLTF. In DNA, the CDR3 is TGCGCCAGCAGTGAAGGGACATTGAGCTCTGGGGCCAACGTCCTGACTTTC.

V is TRBV2 and J is TRBJ1-1, with 8 positions matching TRBD1. Germline V gene sequence: CDR1 SNHLY, CDR2 FYNNEI. V lost 6 bases and J lost 1; bases outside the gene matches: 4. The CDR3 has 14 residues. The CDR3 DNA reads as TGTGCCAGCAGCCGACAGGGGAGGAACACTGAAGCTTTCTTT. Amino acids: CASSRQGRNTEAFF.

This clone was counted once. The chain has TRBV27 and TRBJ2-7; D possibly corresponds to TRBD2 (5 bases). The V gene lost 3 bases and the J gene lost 2 bases, with 11 bases spanning the gap. Germline CDR1 reads MNHEY; CDR2 reads SMNVEV (reference sequence). The CDR3 sequence is 14 residues long. The CDR3 DNA reads TGTGCCAGCAGTTTTTACGACGGGACCTACGAGCAGTACTTC. Protein product: CASSFYDGTYEQYF.

The chain combines TRBV6-1 with TRBJ2-1; D is uncertain. Trimming pared 7 bases from V and 13 bases from J, leaving 17 bases between. CDR3 size: 12 residues. CDR1 is MNHNS and CDR2 is SASEGT in the germline V gene. The CDR3 coding sequence is TGTGCCAGCACCCCCGAACGGGTTGGACAGTTCTTC. Translating gives CASTPERVGQFF.

This sequence joins TRBV11-2 and TRBJ2-5; no reliable D call. Trimming took 5 bases from V and 5 from J, leaving 9 bases between them. The CDR3 extends over 12 amino acids. The germline V gene encodes CDR1 SGHAT and CDR2 FQNNGV. The CDR3 region has the DNA TGTGCCAGCAGCGCCGAACTGGAGACCCAGTACTTC. Amino acids: CASSAELETQYF.

DNA for the CDR3: TGCGCCAGCAGACAAACAGGGACAGATACGCAGTATTTT. Protein: CASRQTGTDTQYF. The chain employs TRBV10-1 and TRBJ2-3; D may be TRBD1 (6 bases). The V end was cut by 6 bases, the J end by 3 bases, with 10 bases between. CDR1 and CDR2 (germline): WNHNN, SYGVQD (reference sequence). The CDR3 extends over 13 amino acids.

This clone turned up a few times. The chain has TRBV9 and TRBJ2-7; D unclear. V was shortened by 5 bases and J by 3 bases, with 12 bases between the two germline ends. CDR3 length: 13 amino acids. Germline V gene lookup returns CDR1 SGDLS and CDR2 YYNGEE. The CDR3 DNA follows: TGTGCCAGCAGAACCGGGTCCGACTACGAGCAGTACTTC. It encodes CASRTGSDYEQYF.

The V gene is TRBV27, the J gene TRBJ2-5; D is undetermined. The germline V and J ends were trimmed by 6 bases and 2 bases, with 16 bases remaining between them. The germline V gene encodes CDR1 MNHEY and CDR2 SMNVEV (reference sequence). This CDR3 is built from 15 residues. CDR3 bases: TGTGCCAGCAGCCCATTTGGCCCGACACAAGAGACCCAGTACTTC. Its protein product is CASSPFGPTQETQYF.

The chain carries TRBV10-3 and TRBJ2-3; the match to TRBD2 covers 8 bases. Germline CDR1 reads ENHRY; CDR2 reads SYGVKD. The CDR3 has 16 amino acids. V lost 0 bases and J lost 6; bases outside the gene matches: 8. The CDR3 spells CAISESPGGAPDTQYF. CDR3 nucleotide sequence: TGTGCCATCAGTGAGTCTCCCGGGGGGGCTCCGGATACGCAGTATTTT.

The chain carries TRBV19 and TRBJ1-5; D remains ambiguous. The CDR3 has 14 amino acids. Per the germline V gene, CDR1 is LNHDA and CDR2 is SQIVND (reference sequence). V was shortened by 3 bases and J by 3 bases, with 9 bases between the two germline ends. The CDR3 is CASSMNQNNQPQHF. In DNA, the CDR3 is TGTGCCAGTAGTATGAATCAGAACAATCAGCCCCAGCATTTT.

The chain has TRBV28 and TRBJ1-1; D perhaps matches TRBD1 (6 bases). CDR3 length: 15 residues. Germline V lookup: CDR1 MDHEN, CDR2 SYDVKM. The ends were cut back, 5 bases at V and 3 bases at J, with 16 bases in the middle. This chain's CDR3 is CASSPRGGGHTEAFF. The CDR3 DNA reads as TGTGCCAGCAGTCCCCGGGGAGGGGGGCACACTGAAGCTTTCTTT.

The chain is built from TRBV6-5 and TRBJ2-5; the match to TRBD1 covers 9 bases. Germline V CDR1 and CDR2: MNHEY, SVGAGI. With 5 bases clipped from V and 5 bases from J, the junction kept 6 bases outside the gene matches. This CDR3 contains 14 residues. DNA for the CDR3: TGTGCCAGCAGTGTTTACAGGGGGCGGGAGACCCAGTACTTC. Its translation is CASSVYRGRETQYF.

The chain joins TRBV7-9 to TRBJ2-7, with 7 bases matching TRBD1. This CDR3 comprises 14 residues. Germline loops: CDR1 SEHNR, CDR2 FQNEAQ (reference sequence). V lost 5 bases to trimming and J lost 2 bases; unmatched junction nucleotides: 6. The CDR3 reads CASSRGQAPYEQYV. The DNA for the CDR3 is TGTGCCAGCAGCCGCGGACAGGCCCCCTACGAGCAGTACGTC.

This rearrangement joins TRBV27 to TRBJ2-1; D might be TRBD2 (6 bases). Trimming stripped 1 base from V and 7 bases from J, with 14 bases between. CDR3 length equals 15 residues. Germline CDR1 is MNHEY and CDR2 is SMNVEV (reference sequence). The CDR3 sequence is CASSLYDQEGNEQFF. The CDR3 coding sequence is TGTGCCAGCAGTTTATATGATCAGGAGGGGAATGAGCAGTTCTTC.